The clone carrying this T cell receptor (beta chain) has more than one count but fewer than ten. Its antigen is as yet unknown. Semi-nested PCR with Nested Universal Primer A followed constant-region reverse priming of full-length variable regions. TCRdb re-called the 5' RACE reads with MiXCR, one entry per CDR3 protein. The sample lists approximately 60,000 distinct CDR3 sequences; around 26% were seen once. Trimming left V 7 bases short and J 6 bases short, with 13 bases between. Germline-derived CDR1 and CDR2 are MNHNS and SASEGT. This CDR3 is built from 13 residues. Study-wide points: Tumor Tregs overlapped most with tumor, then blood, naive CD4+ cells.

The memory fraction was CD4+CD45RO+CD25- cells. Sample: tumor-infiltrating memory CD4+ T cells sorted from the breast tumor. As to subset: memory CD4+ T cells, CD4+CD45RO+CD25-. The rearrangement links TRBV6-1 to TRBJ1-5; D not resolved. The TCR was taken from a female donor with breast cancer. CDR3 in amino acids: CASNPHFGQPQHF. The CDR3 DNA sequence: TGTGCCAGCAACCCCCACTTCGGTCAGCCCCAGCATTTT.